This is a list of T cell receptor beta chains from one sample in a study of blood T cells in healthy people across ages. Each CDR3 protein is one row after TCRdb ran MiXCR on the 5' RACE reads. The data show roughly 860,000 distinct CDR3 sequences, 62% seen once. Sequenced sample: blood. The source of these receptors is a man younger than 40 in good health. Each CDR3 is given with its conserved first and last residue. D genes are given only for firm matches. Only some rows state a clone size, as once, few, many or a class for expanded clones.

clone_size d_call j_call v_call cdr3_nt cdr3_aa
once NA TRBJ1-6 TRBV18 TGTGCCAGCTCACCTGTGGAATCAGGGGCCGAATCACCCCTCCACTTT CASSPVESGAESPLHF
NA NA TRBJ2-3 TRBV7-2 TGTGCCAGCATCCAGTCCGGGGAATACACAGATACGCAGTATTTT CASIQSGEYTDTQYF
NA NA TRBJ2-3 TRBV9 TGTGCCAGCAGCGTAGATGAAGATACGCAGTATTTT CASSVDEDTQYF
NA NA TRBJ1-4 TRBV20-1 TGCAGTGCTAGAGGAAGCAGTGCAACTAATGAAAAACTGTTTTTT CSARGSSATNEKLFF
NA NA TRBJ1-1 TRBV4-3 TGCGCCAGCAGCCAAAGCCTGCGGACCTCTTCCAACACTGAAGCTTTCTTT CASSQSLRTSSNTEAFF
NA NA TRBJ2-1 TRBV6-2/TRBV6-3 TGTGCCAGCAACCCTGGAAACTACAATGAGCAGTTCTTC CASNPGNYNEQFF
few NA TRBJ2-1 TRBV7-9 TGTGCCAGCAGATCCGGACAGCGCAATGAGCAGTTCTTC CASRSGQRNEQFF
NA TRBD2 TRBJ2-3 TRBV29-1 TGCAGCGTTGAAGAACTAGCGGAGGGGACAGATACGCAGTATTTT CSVEELAEGTDTQYF
NA NA TRBJ1-6 TRBV20-1 TGCAGTGCTAGACTGGGGTATAATTCACCCCTCCACTTT CSARLGYNSPLHF
NA TRBD2 TRBJ2-5 TRBV5-4 TGTGCCAGCAGCAGGACTAGCAGCCAAGAGACCCAGTACTTC CASSRTSSQETQYF
NA NA TRBJ2-6 TRBV7-3 TGTGCCAGCAGCTTAACGTTCGTCGCAGGGGCCCCCTCTGGGGCCAACGTCCTGACTTTC CASSLTFVAGAPSGANVLTF
NA NA TRBJ1-1 TRBV3-1 TGTGCCTGCAGCCAAGGCTACAGGGCCTTTTTAGGATACACTGAAGCTTTCTTT CACSQGYRAFLGYTEAFF
NA NA TRBJ1-3 TRBV11-2 TGTGCCAGCAGCGTCCCCCAGAGCGGGCTTTATGAGACCGTATATTTT CASSVPQSGLYETVYF
NA TRBD1 TRBJ2-7 TRBV10-3 TGTGCCAGTAGGGGGACAGGGACTTACGAGCAGTACTTC CASRGTGTYEQYF
NA NA TRBJ2-1 TRBV29-1 TGCAGCGTTGCGCGGATCGCATACAATGAGCAGTTCTTC CSVARIAYNEQFF
NA TRBD2 TRBJ2-7 TRBV7-2 TGTGCCAGCAGCCCGGGACTAGCGGGGTTCTACGAGCAGTACTTC CASSPGLAGFYEQYF
few TRBD2 TRBJ2-5 TRBV7-2 TGTGCCAGCAGCTTAACCGCGGGGGAGCAAGAGACCCAGTACTTC CASSLTAGEQETQYF
once TRBD2 TRBJ2-5 TRBV10-2 TGCGCCAGCAATGAGCGGGGGGGCTGGGAGACCCAGTACTTC CASNERGGWETQYF
NA TRBD1 TRBJ2-5 TRBV6-5 TGTGCCAGCAGTTACTCCGGGACAGGAGAGTACCAAGAGACCCAGTACTTC CASSYSGTGEYQETQYF
NA NA TRBJ2-7 TRBV12-3/TRBV12-4 TGTGCCAGCAGTTTAGCGCAGGGTTTTGCCATCCTCGAGCAGTACTTC CASSLAQGFAILEQYF
NA TRBD1 TRBJ1-1 TRBV7-3 TGTGCCAGCAGCTTGGGGACAGGGGGTGACACTGAAGCTTTCTTT CASSLGTGGDTEAFF
NA NA TRBJ2-7 TRBV9 TGTGCCAGCAGCCCTGGGACTCTAGACCACGAGCAGTACTTC CASSPGTLDHEQYF
NA NA TRBJ2-1 TRBV5-1 TGCGCCAGCAGCGCAGAGTACTCCTACAATGAGCAGTTCTTC CASSAEYSYNEQFF
few TRBD1 TRBJ1-4 TRBV4-3 TGCGCCAGCAGCCAGGCAGGGGGCTCTAGTGAAAAACTGTTTTTT CASSQAGGSSEKLFF
few NA TRBJ2-1 TRBV3-1 TGTGCCAGCAGCCAAGATCTAGCTCAGCTCAATGAGCAGTTCTTC CASSQDLAQLNEQFF
NA NA TRBJ1-2 TRBV7-8 TGTGCCAGCAGCCCGGGGGGGGAATATGGCTACACCTTC CASSPGGEYGYTF
NA NA TRBJ2-5 TRBV4-2 TGTGCCAGCAGCCAAGAAATGGGAGAGACCCAGTACTTC CASSQEMGETQYF
NA NA TRBJ2-5 TRBV20-1 TGCAGTGCTAGAGTTTGGACTGGGGGGGCCTGGGAGACCCAGTACTTC CSARVWTGGAWETQYF